The present T cell receptor (beta chain) was sequenced within a study of blood T cell repertoires in COVID-19. Study overall: T cells, B-cell-depleted T cells, or PBMCs provided the cDNA or gDNA that served as material.

This CDR3 comprises 14 residues. Germline-derived CDR1 and CDR2 are SGHRS and YFSETQ. V lost 4 bases, J lost 6 bases, and 16 bases lay in between. How the authors handled the data: Cell counts per sample came from amplifying reference gene primers. Profiling relied on immunoSEQ multiplex PCR, and the TCRdb table lists in-frame clones only, not all of them. The DNA gave D and trimming, while V, J and clone size come from that table. This repertoire shows under 250,000 clones, roughly 85% found once; its top ten account for 3.6%. There are a few counts of this clone. The specimen sequenced was peripheral blood. This chain joins TRBV5-1 and TRBJ1-2, with D unclear. This sequence originates from an elderly woman with acute or convalescent COVID-19. DNA of the CDR3: TGCGCCAGCAGCCACGAGATGACAACGGATGGCTACACCTTC. Residues: CASSHEMTTDGYTF. The whole variable domain, remainder taken from reference TRBV5-1 and TRBJ1-2, is KAGVTQTPRYLIKTRGQQVTLSCSPISGHRSVSWYQQTPGQGLQFLFEYFSETQRNKGNFPGRFSGRQFSNSRSEMNVSTLELGDSALYLCASSHEMTTDGYTFGSGTRLTVV.